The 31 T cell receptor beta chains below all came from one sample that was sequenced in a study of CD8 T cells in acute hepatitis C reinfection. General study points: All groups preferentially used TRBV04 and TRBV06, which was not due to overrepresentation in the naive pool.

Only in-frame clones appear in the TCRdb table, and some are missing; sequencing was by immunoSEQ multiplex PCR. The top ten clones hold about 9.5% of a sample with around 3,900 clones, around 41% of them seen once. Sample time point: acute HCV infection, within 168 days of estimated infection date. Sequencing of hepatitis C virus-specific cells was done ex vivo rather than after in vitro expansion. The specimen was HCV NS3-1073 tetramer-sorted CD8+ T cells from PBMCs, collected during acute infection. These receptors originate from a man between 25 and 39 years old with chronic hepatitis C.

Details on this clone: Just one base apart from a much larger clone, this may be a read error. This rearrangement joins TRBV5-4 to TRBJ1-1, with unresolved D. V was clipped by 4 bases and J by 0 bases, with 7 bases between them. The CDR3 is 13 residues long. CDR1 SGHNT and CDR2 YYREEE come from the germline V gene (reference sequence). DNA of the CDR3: TGTGCCAGCAGCCAAGAACTGAACACTGAAGCTTTCTTT. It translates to CASSQELNTEAFF.

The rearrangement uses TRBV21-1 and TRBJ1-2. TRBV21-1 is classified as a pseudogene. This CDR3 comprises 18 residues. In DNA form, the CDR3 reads TGTGCCAGCAGCAAAGAGGGGAGGGCAGCTACTCCTAACTATGGCTACACCTTC. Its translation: CASSKEGRAATPNYGYTF.

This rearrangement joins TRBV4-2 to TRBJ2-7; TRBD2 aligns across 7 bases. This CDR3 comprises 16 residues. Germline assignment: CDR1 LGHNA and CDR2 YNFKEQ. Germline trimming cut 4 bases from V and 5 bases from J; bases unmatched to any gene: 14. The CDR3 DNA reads TGTGCCAGCAGCCCCCGGGAGGCTCCCCCCGACCACGAGCAGTACTTC. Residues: CASSPREAPPDHEQYF.

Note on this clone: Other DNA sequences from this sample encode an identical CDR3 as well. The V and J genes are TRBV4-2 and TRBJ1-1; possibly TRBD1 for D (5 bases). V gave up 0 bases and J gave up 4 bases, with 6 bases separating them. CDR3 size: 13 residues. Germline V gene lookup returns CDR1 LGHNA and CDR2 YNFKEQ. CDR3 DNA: TGTGCCAGCAGCCAAGAAACAGGCACTGAAGCTTTCTTT. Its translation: CASSQETGTEAFF.

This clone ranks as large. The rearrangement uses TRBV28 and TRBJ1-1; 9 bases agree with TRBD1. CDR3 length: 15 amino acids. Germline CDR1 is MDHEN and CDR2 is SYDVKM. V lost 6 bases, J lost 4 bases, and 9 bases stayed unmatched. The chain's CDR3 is CASRSGTGQITEAFF. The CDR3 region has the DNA TGTGCCAGCAGATCCGGGACAGGGCAAATCACTGAAGCTTTCTTT.

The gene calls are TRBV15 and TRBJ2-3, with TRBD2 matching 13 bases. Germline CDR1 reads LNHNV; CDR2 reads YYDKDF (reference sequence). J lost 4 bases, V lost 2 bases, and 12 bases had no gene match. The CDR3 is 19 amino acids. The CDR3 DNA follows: TGTGCCACCAGCAGATCACTAGCGGGAGGGCTTAGTGCAGCAGATACGCAGTATTTT. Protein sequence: CATSRSLAGGLSAADTQYF. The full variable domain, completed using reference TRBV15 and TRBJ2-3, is DAMVIQNPRYQVTQFGKPVTLSCSQTLNHNVMYWYQQKSSQAPKLLFHYYDKDFNNEADTPDNFQSRRPNTSFCFLDIRSPGLGDTAMYLCATSRSLAGGLSAADTQYFGPGTRLTVL.

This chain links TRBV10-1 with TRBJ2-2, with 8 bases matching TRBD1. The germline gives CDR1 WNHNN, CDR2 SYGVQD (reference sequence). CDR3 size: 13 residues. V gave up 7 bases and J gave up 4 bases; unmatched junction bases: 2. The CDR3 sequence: CASNGQGTGELFF. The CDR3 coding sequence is TGCGCCAGCAATGGACAGGGCACCGGGGAGCTGTTTTTT.

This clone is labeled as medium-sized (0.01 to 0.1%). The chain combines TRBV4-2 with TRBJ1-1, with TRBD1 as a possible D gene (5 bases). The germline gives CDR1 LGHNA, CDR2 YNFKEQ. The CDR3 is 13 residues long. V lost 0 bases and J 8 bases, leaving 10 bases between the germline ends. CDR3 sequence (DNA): TGTGCCAGCAGCCAAGATCAGGGTTCAGAAGCTTTCTTT. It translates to CASSQDQGSEAFF.

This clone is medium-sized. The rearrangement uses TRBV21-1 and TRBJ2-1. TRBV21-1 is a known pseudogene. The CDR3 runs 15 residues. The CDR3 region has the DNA TGTGCCAGCAGCAGGGAAGGTGGGGACTACAATGAGCAGTTCTTC. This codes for CASSREGGDYNEQFF.

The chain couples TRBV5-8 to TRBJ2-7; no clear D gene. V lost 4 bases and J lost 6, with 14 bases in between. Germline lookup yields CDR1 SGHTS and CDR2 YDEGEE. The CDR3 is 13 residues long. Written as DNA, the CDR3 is TGTGCCAGCAGCCAAGAAAATGGCAGCGAGCAGTACTTC. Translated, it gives CASSQENGSEQYF.

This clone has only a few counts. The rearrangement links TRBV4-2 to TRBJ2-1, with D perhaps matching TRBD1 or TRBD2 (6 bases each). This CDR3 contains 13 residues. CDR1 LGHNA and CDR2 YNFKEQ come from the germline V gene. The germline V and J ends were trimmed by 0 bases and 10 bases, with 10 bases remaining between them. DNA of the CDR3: TGTGCCAGCAGCCAAGAATCGGGGGCGGAGCAGTTCTTC. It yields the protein CASSQESGAEQFF.

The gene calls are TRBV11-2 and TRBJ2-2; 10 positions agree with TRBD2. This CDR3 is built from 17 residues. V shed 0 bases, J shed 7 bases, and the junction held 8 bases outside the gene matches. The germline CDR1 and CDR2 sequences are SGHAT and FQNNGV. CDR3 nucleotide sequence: TGTGCCAGCAGCTTAGAGGTGGCTAGCGGGGGTGGCGGGGAGCTGTTTTTT. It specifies CASSLEVASGGGGELFF.

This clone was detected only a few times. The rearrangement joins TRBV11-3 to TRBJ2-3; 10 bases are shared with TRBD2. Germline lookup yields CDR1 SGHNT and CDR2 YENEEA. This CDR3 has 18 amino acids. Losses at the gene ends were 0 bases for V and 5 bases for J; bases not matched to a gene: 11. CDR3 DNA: TGTGCCAGCAGCTTAGAGCCGTCGTCTAGCGGGGGAGGAGATACGCAGTATTTT. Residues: CASSLEPSSSGGGDTQYF.

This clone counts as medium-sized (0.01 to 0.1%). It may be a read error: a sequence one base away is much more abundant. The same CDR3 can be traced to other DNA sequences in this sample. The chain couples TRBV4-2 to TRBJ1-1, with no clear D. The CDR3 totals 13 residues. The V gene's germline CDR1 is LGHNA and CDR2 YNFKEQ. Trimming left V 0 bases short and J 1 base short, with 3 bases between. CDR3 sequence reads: CASSQDKNTEAFF. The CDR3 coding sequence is TGTGCCAGCAGCCAAGACAAGAACACTGAAGCTTTCTTT.

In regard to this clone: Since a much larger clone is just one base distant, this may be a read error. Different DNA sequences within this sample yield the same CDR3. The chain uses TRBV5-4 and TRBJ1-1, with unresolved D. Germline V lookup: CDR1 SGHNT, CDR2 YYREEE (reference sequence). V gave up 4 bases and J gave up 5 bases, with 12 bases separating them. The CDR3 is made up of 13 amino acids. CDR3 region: CASSQESGTEAFF. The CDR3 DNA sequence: TGTGCCAGCAGCCAAGAGAGCGGAACTGAAGCTTTCTTT.

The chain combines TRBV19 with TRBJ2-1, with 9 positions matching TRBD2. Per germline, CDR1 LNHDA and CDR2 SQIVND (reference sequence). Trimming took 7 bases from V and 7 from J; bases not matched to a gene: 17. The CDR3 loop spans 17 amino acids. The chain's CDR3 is CASTFEVSAGGGNEQFF. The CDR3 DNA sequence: TGTGCCAGTACGTTTGAAGTCTCGGCGGGAGGGGGAAATGAGCAGTTCTTC.

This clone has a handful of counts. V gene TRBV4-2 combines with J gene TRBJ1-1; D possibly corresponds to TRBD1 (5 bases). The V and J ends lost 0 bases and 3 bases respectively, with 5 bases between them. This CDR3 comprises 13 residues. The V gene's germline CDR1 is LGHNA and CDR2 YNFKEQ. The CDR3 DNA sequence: TGTGCCAGCAGCCAAGAGGGGGACACTGAAGCTTTCTTT. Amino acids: CASSQEGDTEAFF.

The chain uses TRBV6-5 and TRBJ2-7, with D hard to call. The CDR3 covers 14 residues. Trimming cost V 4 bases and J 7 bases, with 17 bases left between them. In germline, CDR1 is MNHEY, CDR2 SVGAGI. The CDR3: CASSLYALMPEQYF. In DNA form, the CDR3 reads TGTGCCAGCAGTTTATATGCCCTCATGCCGGAGCAGTACTTC.

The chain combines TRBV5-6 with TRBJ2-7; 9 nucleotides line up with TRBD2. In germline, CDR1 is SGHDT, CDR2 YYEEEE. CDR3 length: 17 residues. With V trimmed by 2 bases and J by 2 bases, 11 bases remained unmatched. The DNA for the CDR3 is TGTGCCAGCAGCTTAGCGCTATCTAGCGGGGAGCCCTACGAGCAGTACTTC. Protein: CASSLALSSGEPYEQYF.

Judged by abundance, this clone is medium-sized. This CDR3 is CATSRAGEWTEAFF. In DNA, the CDR3 is TGTGCCACCAGCCGAGCGGGGGAATGGACTGAAGCTTTCTTT. The chain recombines TRBV15 with TRBJ1-1, with a weak D call TRBD1 (5 bases). The V end lost 5 bases, the J end lost 5 bases, and 15 bases lay between the germline ends. This CDR3 is built from 14 residues. The V gene's germline CDR1 is LNHNV and CDR2 YYDKDF (reference sequence). Supplemented by reference TRBV15 and TRBJ1-1, the full variable domain reads DAMVIQNPRYQVTQFGKPVTLSCSQTLNHNVMYWYQQKSSQAPKLLFHYYDKDFNNEADTPDNFQSRRPNTSFCFLDIRSPGLGDTAMYLCATSRAGEWTEAFFGQGTRLTVV.

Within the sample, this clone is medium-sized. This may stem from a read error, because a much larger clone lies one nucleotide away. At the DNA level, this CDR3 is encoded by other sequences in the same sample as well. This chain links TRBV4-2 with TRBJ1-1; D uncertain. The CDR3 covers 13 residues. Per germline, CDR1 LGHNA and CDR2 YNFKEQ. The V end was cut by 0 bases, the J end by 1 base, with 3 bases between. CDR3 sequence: CASSQEKNTEAFF. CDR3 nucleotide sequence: TGTGCCAGCAGCCAAGAGAAGAACACTGAAGCTTTCTTT.

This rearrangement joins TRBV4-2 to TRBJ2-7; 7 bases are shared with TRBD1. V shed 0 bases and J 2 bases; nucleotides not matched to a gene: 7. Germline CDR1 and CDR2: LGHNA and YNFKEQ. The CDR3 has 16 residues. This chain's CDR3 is CASSQEDTGAPYEQYF. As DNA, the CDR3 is TGTGCCAGCAGCCAAGAAGATACAGGGGCCCCCTACGAGCAGTACTTC.

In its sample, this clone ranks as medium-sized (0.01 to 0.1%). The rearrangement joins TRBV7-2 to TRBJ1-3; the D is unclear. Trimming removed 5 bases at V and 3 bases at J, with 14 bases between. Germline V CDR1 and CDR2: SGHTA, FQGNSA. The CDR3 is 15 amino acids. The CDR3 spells CASSHPMSDGNTIYF. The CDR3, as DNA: TGTGCCAGCAGCCACCCGATGTCGGATGGAAACACCATATATTTT.

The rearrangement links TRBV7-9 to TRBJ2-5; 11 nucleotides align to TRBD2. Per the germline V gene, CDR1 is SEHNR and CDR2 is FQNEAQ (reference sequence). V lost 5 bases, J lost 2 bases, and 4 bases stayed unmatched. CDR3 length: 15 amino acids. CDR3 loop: CASSRWTSGQETQYF. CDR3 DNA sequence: TGTGCCAGCAGCCGCTGGACTAGCGGGCAAGAGACCCAGTACTTC. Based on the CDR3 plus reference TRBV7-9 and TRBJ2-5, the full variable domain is DTGVSQNPRHKITKRGQNVTFRCDPISEHNRLYWYRQTLGQGPEFLTYFQNEAQLEKSRLLSDRFSAERPKGSFSTLEIQRTEQGDSAMYLCASSRWTSGQETQYFGPGTRLLVL.

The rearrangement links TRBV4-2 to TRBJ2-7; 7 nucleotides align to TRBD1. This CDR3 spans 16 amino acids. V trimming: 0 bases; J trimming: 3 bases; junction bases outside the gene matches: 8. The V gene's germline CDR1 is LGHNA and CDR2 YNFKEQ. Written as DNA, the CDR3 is TGTGCCAGCAGCCAAGAGATCCAACAGGGGTACTACGAGCAGTACTTC. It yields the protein CASSQEIQQGYYEQYF.

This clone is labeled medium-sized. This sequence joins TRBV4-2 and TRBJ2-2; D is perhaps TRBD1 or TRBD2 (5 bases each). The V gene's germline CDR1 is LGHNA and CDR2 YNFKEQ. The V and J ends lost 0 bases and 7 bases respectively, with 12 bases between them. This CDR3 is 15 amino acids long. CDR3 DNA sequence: TGTGCCAGCAGCCAAGAGTTGGGGGTTCACGGGGAGCTGTTTTTT. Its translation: CASSQELGVHGELFF.

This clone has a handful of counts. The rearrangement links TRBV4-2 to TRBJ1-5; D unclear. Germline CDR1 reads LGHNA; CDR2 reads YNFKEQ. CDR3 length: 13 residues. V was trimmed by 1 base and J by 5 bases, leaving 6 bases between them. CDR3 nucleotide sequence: TGTGCCAGCAGCCAAGTTGGGGATCAGCCCCAGCATTTT. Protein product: CASSQVGDQPQHF.

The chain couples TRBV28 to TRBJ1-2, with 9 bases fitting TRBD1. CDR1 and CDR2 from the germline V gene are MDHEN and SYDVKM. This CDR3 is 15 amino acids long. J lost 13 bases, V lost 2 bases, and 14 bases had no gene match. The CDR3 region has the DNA TGTGCCAGCAGTTTAGGGACAGGGATCCCTATGGGTCTCACCTTC. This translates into CASSLGTGIPMGLTF.

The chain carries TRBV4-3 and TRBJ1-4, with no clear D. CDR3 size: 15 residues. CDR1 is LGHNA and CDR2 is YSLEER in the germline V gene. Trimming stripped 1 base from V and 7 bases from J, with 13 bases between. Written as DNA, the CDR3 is TGCGCCAGCAGCCAAGTACACGAAAGTCCTGAAAAACTGTTTTTT. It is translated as CASSQVHESPEKLFF.

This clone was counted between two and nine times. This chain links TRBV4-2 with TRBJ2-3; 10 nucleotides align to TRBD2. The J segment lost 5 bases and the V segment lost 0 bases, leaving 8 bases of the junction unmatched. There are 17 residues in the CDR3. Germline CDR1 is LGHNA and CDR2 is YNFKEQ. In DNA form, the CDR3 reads TGTGCCAGCAGCCAAGAGACGGCAGCGGGGGGGGGAGATACGCAGTATTTT. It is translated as CASSQETAAGGGDTQYF.

The CDR3 DNA reads as TGTGCCAGCAGTTACGACCTAGCGGGACAGCCAGATACGCAGTATTTT. As protein: CASSYDLAGQPDTQYF. The chain uses TRBV6-5 and TRBJ2-3; 9 bases line up with TRBD2. The CDR3 sequence is 16 residues long. J was trimmed by 4 bases and V by 2 bases; bases with no gene match: 7. Germline CDR1 is MNHEY and CDR2 is SVGAGI.